This T cell receptor beta chain was recovered during a study of vaccination effects on CD4 cells after COVID-19. About the research overall: A median of 72 days separated the second dose and sampling. Study results and caveats: Convalescent patients were scarce, and early post-infection timepoints were absent. After vaccination, at late timepoints, clones induced by infection and by vaccine contracted markedly.

The V segment lost 4 bases and the J segment 6 bases; nucleotides outside the gene matches: 2. Germline CDR1 reads ENHRY; CDR2 reads SYGVKD. The CDR3 loop spans 15 amino acids. As regards this clone: Its target is unknown.

In the ViraFEST assay, antigen-specific CD4+ clonotypes were identified by expansion after peptide-pool stimulation. Once cultured for under 11 days, the cells underwent separation to obtain CD4+ T cells. Two doses of BNT162b2 or mRNA-1273 vaccine were administered to participants. On day 3 and again on day 7, half the medium was replaced with IL-2 medium. Libraries were prepared by immunoSEQ multiplex PCR; TCRdb keeps only in-frame clonotypes and omits some of them. The sample lists 20,000 to 30,000 clones; more than 65% were seen once. The V gene is TRBV10-3, the J gene TRBJ2-2; 13 nucleotides agree with TRBD2. The source of this sequence is a human donor who received a COVID-19 vaccine. Here the sequenced sample was CD4+ T cells from PBMCs cultured with SARS-CoV-2 spike peptides, taken after COVID-19 vaccination. In nucleotides, the CDR3 is TGTGCCATCAGTGGGGGACTAGCGGGATCCGGGGAGCTGTTTTTT. Amino acid sequence: CAISGGLAGSGELFF.